This T cell receptor (beta chain) was profiled in a study of Graves' ophthalmopathy and Graves' hyperthyroidism. In the study overall: Peripheral blood was gathered at the point of initial diagnosis, before any treatment started.

Having ophthalmopathy, the donors showed moderate-to-severe activity, CAS ≥3 and NOSPECS ≥4, with disease lasting under 3 months. Amplification from RNA transcripts yielded the TCR beta CDR3 regions. First-round RT-PCR with HTBI primers preceded a second-round multiplex PCR. TCRdb re-analysed the multiplex PCR reads in MiXCR, keeping a single row per CDR3 protein. The sample carries roughly 230,000 distinct CDR3 sequences, roughly a fifth recorded once. The study's findings and limits: Ophthalmopathy could be told apart from stable hyperthyroidism by a 13-signature model (roughly 90% sensitivity, around 80% specificity).

Trimming removed 6 bases from V and 5 bases from J, with 22 bases in between. From germline, CDR1 is MDHEN and CDR2 SYDVKM. The CDR3 has 16 residues. This clonotype came up many times. The antigen is undetermined. The sample comprised peripheral blood. This TCR was sampled from a woman aged 50 to 60 with Graves' ophthalmopathy. The chain has TRBV28 and TRBJ2-5; perhaps TRBD2 as D (5 bases). The CDR3 spells CASSTVGASLVETQYF. In nucleotides, the CDR3 is TGTGCCAGCAGCACCGTGGGAGCTAGCCTGGTCGAGACCCAGTACTTC.